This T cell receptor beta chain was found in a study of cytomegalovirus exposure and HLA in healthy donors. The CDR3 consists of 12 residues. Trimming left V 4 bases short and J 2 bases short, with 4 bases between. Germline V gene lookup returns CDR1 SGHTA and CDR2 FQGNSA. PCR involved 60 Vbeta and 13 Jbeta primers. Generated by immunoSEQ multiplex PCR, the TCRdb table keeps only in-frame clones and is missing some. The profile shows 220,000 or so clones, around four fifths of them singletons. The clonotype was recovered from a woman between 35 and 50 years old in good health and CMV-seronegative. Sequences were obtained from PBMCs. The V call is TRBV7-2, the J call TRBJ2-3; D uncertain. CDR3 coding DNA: TGTGCCAGCAGCTCTAACACAGATACGCAGTATTTT. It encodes CASSSNTDTQYF.